This T cell receptor beta chain was recorded in a study of cytotoxic CD8 clonotypes in ibrutinib-treated CLL (dated by TCRdb to about 2021). Concerning the study at large: In this cohort, approximately 15 patients were treatment-naive and fewer than 13 were relapsed/refractory, while roughly 18 had unmutated IGHV. Responses were partial in roughly 24 patients and complete in 2; after median approximately 5.5 years follow-up, about 14 stayed in remission and about 12 progressed. Samples at response were collected after a median of about twelve months of treatment, with a range of roughly 6 to 36 months. On average, each sample yielded around 250,000 productive templates and 80,000 to 95,000 productive rearrangements. Of the roughly 86 people in the trial, 25 to 30 had longitudinal samples available. Cryopreserved peripheral blood mononuclear cells were collected before treatment, at response, and at either disease progression or sustained remission. Every sample from remission and from progressive disease was obtained while the patients were still on ibrutinib.

On a MiSeq, deep resolution sequencing aimed for a depth between 1 in 1 million and 1 in 200,000 T cells, with each clonotype covered 10x on average. The immunoSEQ hsTCRB Kit was used to generate TCR beta libraries. The published analysis was carried out like this. ImmunoSEQ Data Assistant and ImmunoSEQ Analyzer were used for data analysis, and V, D and J genes were assigned according to IMGT definitions. Clonality was computed as one minus normalized Shannon entropy of productive rearrangement frequencies, ranging from 0 to 1. Public clonotype analysis was restricted to overrepresented clonotypes comprising at least 0.05% of each patient's repertoire. Thirteen age-matched healthy donor repertoires from immuneACCESS served as clonality controls. This is the immuneACCESS table as TCRdb keeps it, with only in-frame sequences that have V and J called. A part of the clones is gone; compared with another copy, unresolved V genes explain less than half, and the rest is unexplained. D and trimming were read from the DNA, whereas the V and J calls and clone size are those reported in that table. The sample includes roughly 330,000 clones, with roughly two thirds observed a single time. The top ten hold about 6.7% of the sample.

V gives up 4 bases and J gives up 1 base, and the segment between their germline ends measures 4 bases. In the germline V gene, CDR1 corresponds to SGHTA and CDR2 to FQGNSA. From cysteine to phenylalanine, the CDR3 is 12 amino acids long. Kept here is only the CDR3 DNA, which spans 36 bases and is read in frame from base 1. For TCR beta library preparation, approximately 2 micrograms of genomic DNA was extracted from cryopreserved PBMCs. Longitudinal blood samples from CLL patients on ibrutinib monotherapy were analyzed using high-throughput TCR beta sequencing. The patients took part in an open-label, single-center phase 2 trial of ibrutinib monotherapy. As regards this clone: Its target antigen remains unknown. Base quality data are lacking; no much larger clone is found one base away.

What the research found in general, with its limitations: Public clonotypes were found to be uncommon and were observed to contract or remain stable during treatment; the increase in clonality was shown to reflect expansion of private clonotypes at ibrutinib response. Sampling times were not matched between sustained-remission and progressing patients, and lymph node repertoires were not studied. Clonality increased at ibrutinib response, stayed stable in sustained remission, and fell back toward baseline at progression. Baseline clonality was found to be higher than that of age-matched healthy donors and was strongly correlated with circulating CD8+ T-cell counts.

The receptor comes from a human donor with chronic lymphocytic leukemia. The material was PBMCs, obtained after 36 months of ibrutinib treatment. This receptor chain uses TRBV7-2 and TRBJ2-5, with the D segment identity uncertain. The nucleotides read TGTGCCAGCAGCTGGATCCAAGAGACCCAGTACTTC. This sequence encodes CASSWIQETQYF.